A selection of T cell receptor beta chains follows, all from one sample in a study of T-cell memory formation after mild COVID-19. TCRdb ran MiXCR on the 5' RACE reads and lists one entry per CDR3 protein. The table lists tens of thousands of distinct CDR3 sequences, more than 12% of them singletons, with approximately 39% in the top ten. The material sequenced was PBMCs or a T cell subset sorted from them (not recorded which). These receptor sequences come from a man between 18 and 29 years old who had mild COVID-19 (a few samples of this study predate the infection). Cell type and time point are not known. The CDR3 runs from the conserved cysteine through the conserved F or W. A D gene is named only where the DNA matches it firmly. Only some rows state a clone size, as once, few, many or a class for expanded clones.

V gene,D gene,J gene,CDR3 length,clone size,CDR3 DNA,CDR3 protein
TRBV12-3/TRBV12-4,TRBD1,TRBJ1-1,14,NA,TGTGCCAGCAGCCGGGACAGGGTGAACACTGAAGCTTTCTTT,CASSRDRVNTEAFF
TRBV5-1,NA,TRBJ2-2,15,few,TGCGCCAGCAGCTTGCGCGACAGAGTGTTAGGGGAGCTGTTTTTT,CASSLRDRVLGELFF
TRBV18,NA,TRBJ2-3,14,few,TGTGCCAGCTCGGTCTCTTCTAGCACAGATACGCAGTATTTT,CASSVSSSTDTQYF
TRBV24-1,NA,TRBJ2-3,11,NA,TGTGCCACCAGGGGTGGCTATACGCAGTATTTT,CATRGGYTQYF
TRBV4-1,NA,TRBJ1-1,12,NA,TGCGCCAGCAGCCAAGCCGCAGGTAAAGCTTTCTTT,CASSQAAGKAFF
TRBV4-2,TRBD1,TRBJ1-5,16,NA,TGTGCCAGCAGCCAGGACAGGGGTACGGGCAATCAGCCCCAGCATTTT,CASSQDRGTGNQPQHF
TRBV11-2,TRBD2,TRBJ2-5,16,NA,TGTGCCAGCAGCTTAGGACTAGCGGGGTTCCAAGAGACCCAGTACTTC,CASSLGLAGFQETQYF
TRBV3-1,TRBD1,TRBJ1-1,18,many,TGTGCCAGCAGCCAAGATCTGCTCGGGACAGGGAGAAGTACTGAAGCTTTCTTT,CASSQDLLGTGRSTEAFF
TRBV4-2,NA,TRBJ2-3,13,NA,TGTGCCAGCAGCCAAGTCTTGTCAGATACGCAGTATTTT,CASSQVLSDTQYF
TRBV5-1,NA,TRBJ2-1,14,NA,TGCGCCAGCAGCCCCGGGGGAGGCTACAATGAGCAGTTCTTC,CASSPGGGYNEQFF
TRBV7-9,TRBD2,TRBJ2-3,15,NA,TGTGCCAGCATTCAACTAGCGGGAGACACAGATACGCAGTATTTT,CASIQLAGDTDTQYF
TRBV12-3/TRBV12-4,TRBD1,TRBJ1-4,14,many,TGTGCCAGCAGCCCCGGGACAGGGGATGGAAAACTGTTTTTT,CASSPGTGDGKLFF
TRBV4-3,NA,TRBJ2-6,16,NA,TGCGCCAGCAGCCCTTACGGTGTCTCTGGGGCCAACGTCCTGACTTTC,CASSPYGVSGANVLTF
TRBV6-6,NA,TRBJ1-3,14,few,TGTGCCAGCAACTGGGGGGGCTCTGGAAACACCATATATTTT,CASNWGGSGNTIYF
TRBV7-9,NA,TRBJ2-1,13,few,TGTGCCAGCAGCTTCGGGGTCTACAATGAGCAGTTCTTC,CASSFGVYNEQFF
TRBV7-6,NA,TRBJ2-3,15,few,TGTGCCAGCAGCTTAGCGGCAGGGAGGTCAGATACGCAGTATTTT,CASSLAAGRSDTQYF
TRBV20-1,TRBD2,TRBJ2-1,20,few,TGCAGTGCTAGCACTGGGGAACTAGCGGGGATACTTTTCTCCTACAATGAGCAGTTCTTC,CSASTGELAGILFSYNEQFF
TRBV7-3,NA,TRBJ2-5,13,NA,TGTGCCAGCAGCTTATCGTCCGGGGAGACCCAGTACTTC,CASSLSSGETQYF
TRBV7-2,TRBD2,TRBJ2-3,15,few,TGTGCCAGCAGCACCCCCGGGGGGGCATCAGATACGCAGTATTTT,CASSTPGGASDTQYF
TRBV9,NA,TRBJ1-6,15,NA,TGTGCCAGCAGCGTAGTCGGGGGGTACGGTTCACCCCTCCACTTT,CASSVVGGYGSPLHF
TRBV5-1,NA,TRBJ2-1,15,few,TGCGCCAGCAGCTTGGCAGGCCCCGAGTACAATGAGCAGTTCTTC,CASSLAGPEYNEQFF
TRBV6-5,NA,TRBJ2-7,12,NA,TGTGCCAGCAGTCTTCAGGGGCGCGAGCAGTACTTC,CASSLQGREQYF
TRBV7-6,TRBD1,TRBJ2-3,15,NA,TGTGCCAGCAGCTCACCGGGACAGGGAGGGGATACGCAGTATTTT,CASSSPGQGGDTQYF
TRBV4-3,TRBD2,TRBJ2-1,18,few,TGCGCCAGCAGCCAAGATCGAGCCCCTAGCGGGGGGGCGTTTGAGCAGTTCTTC,CASSQDRAPSGGAFEQFF
TRBV5-1,TRBD1,TRBJ1-2,14,many,TGCGCCAGCAGCTCGACAGGGGGAAACTATGGCTACACCTTC,CASSSTGGNYGYTF
TRBV7-9,TRBD1,TRBJ2-7,16,NA,TGTGCCAGCAGCCATGTACCAGGACAGGGGAGCGACGAGCAGTACTTC,CASSHVPGQGSDEQYF
TRBV7-3,NA,TRBJ2-5,15,few,TGTGCCAGCAGCTTAAGTGGGGGGCTCCAAGAGACCCAGTACTTC,CASSLSGGLQETQYF
TRBV29-1,NA,TRBJ1-2,12,few,TGCATCGCTAGGGAGGGAGTTTATGGCTACACCTTC,CIAREGVYGYTF
TRBV5-6,NA,TRBJ2-7,15,few,TGTGCCAGCAGCTTTATGACGGCTTCGGGCTACGAGCAGTACTTC,CASSFMTASGYEQYF
TRBV27,NA,TRBJ2-7,14,few,TGTGCCAGCAGTTTACGCGCGGGGCGTTACGAGCAGTACTTC,CASSLRAGRYEQYF
TRBV12-3/TRBV12-4,NA,TRBJ2-3,10,few,TGTGCCCACCACACAGATACGCAGTATTTT,CAHHTDTQYF
TRBV13,NA,TRBJ2-7,15,NA,TGTGCCAGCAGCTTCACCGGCGGGGCTTCCTACGAGCAGTACTTC,CASSFTGGASYEQYF
TRBV6-2/TRBV6-3,NA,TRBJ2-2,11,few,TGTGCCAGCAGATCCTTCGGGGAGCTGTTTTTT,CASRSFGELFF
TRBV2,NA,TRBJ2-3,12,NA,TGTGCCAGCAGTGAAGCGGCCCTTTGGCAGTATTTT,CASSEAALWQYF
TRBV5-6,NA,TRBJ2-3,16,NA,TGTGCCAGCAGCTTGGCAGGGGCCACGGACACAGATACGCAGTATTTT,CASSLAGATDTDTQYF
TRBV20-1,NA,TRBJ2-7,14,few,TGCAGTGCTAGAGATGTAGAATTCCCCTACGAGCAGTACTTC,CSARDVEFPYEQYF
TRBV5-1,NA,TRBJ1-5,11,NA,TGCGCCAGGGGAGCGGGGCAGCCCCAGCATTTT,CARGAGQPQHF
TRBV7-3,TRBD2,TRBJ2-5,15,many,TGTGCCAGCAGCTTAGGAGCGGGGGTCAAAGAGACCCAGTACTTC,CASSLGAGVKETQYF
TRBV10-2,NA,TRBJ1-1,11,NA,TGCGCCAGCAGTGATAACACTGAAGCTTTCTTT,CASSDNTEAFF
TRBV6-2/TRBV6-3,TRBD1,TRBJ1-2,15,NA,TGTGCCAGCACCCCCCCCGGGACAGCCAACTATGGCTACACCTTC,CASTPPGTANYGYTF
TRBV7-9,TRBD2,TRBJ2-7,15,many,TGTGCCAGCAGCTTTAGCGGGGCAGGGACGGGCGAGCAGTACTTC,CASSFSGAGTGEQYF
TRBV24-1,NA,TRBJ2-2,17,few,TGTGCCACCAGTGACCCAAGGGTGGGGGCGAACACCGGGGAGCTGTTTTTT,CATSDPRVGANTGELFF
TRBV4-1,NA,TRBJ1-1,14,NA,TGCGCCAGCAGCCAAGAGGGCATGAACACTGAAGCTTTCTTT,CASSQEGMNTEAFF
TRBV11-2,NA,TRBJ2-5,15,few,TGTGCCAGCAGCTTAGTTGGTGGGGCGGAAGAGACCCAGTACTTC,CASSLVGGAEETQYF
TRBV7-8,NA,TRBJ2-5,17,NA,TGTGCCAGCAGCTTATATGACTCCAGAGCAGCACAAGAGACCCAGTACTTC,CASSLYDSRAAQETQYF
TRBV29-1,NA,TRBJ2-6,14,few,TGCAGCGTTGAAGGAGGCTCTGGGGCCAACGTCCTGACTTTC,CSVEGGSGANVLTF
TRBV29-1,TRBD1,TRBJ2-5,16,many,TGCAGCGTTGGATTATACCGGGACAGCCATCAAGAGACCCAGTACTTC,CSVGLYRDSHQETQYF
TRBV6-1,NA,TRBJ1-5,15,NA,TGTGCCAGCAGCGCTAGGGGAGGTCTCAATCAGCCCCAGCATTTT,CASSARGGLNQPQHF
TRBV4-1,NA,TRBJ2-7,15,NA,TGCGCCAGCAGCCAAGCGTTCGGTAGCTCCTACGAGCAGTACTTC,CASSQAFGSSYEQYF